The 21 T cell receptor beta chains listed next were all sequenced from one sample in a study of T-cell reconstitution after alpha-beta-depleted transplantation in children. Using unique molecular identifiers, the investigators prepared the TCRbeta library. TCRdb re-called the PCR reads through MiXCR, storing one row per CDR3 protein. The sample holds roughly 66,000 distinct CDR3 sequences; over 4.5% are singletons and the top ten take over 15%. The specimen comprised PBMCs, mostly from graft donor cells, sampled 180 days after TCRalphabeta/CD19-depleted stem cell transplant. These receptors were collected from a boy under two years old who had a stem cell transplant for acute myeloid leukemia, so the T cells may come from the graft donor.

This clonotype came up many times. The chain uses TRBV10-2 and TRBJ2-7; 7 bases align to TRBD1. V gave up 3 bases and J gave up 0 bases; unmatched junction bases: 2. This CDR3 comprises 14 residues. CDR1 is WSHSY and CDR2 is SAAADI in the germline V gene. The CDR3 protein is CASSDPGGSYEQYV. In nucleotides, the CDR3 is TGCGCCAGCAGTGACCCAGGGGGCTCCTACGAGCAGTACGTC.

This clonotype showed up many times. The V gene is TRBV7-2, the J gene TRBJ1-1; D perhaps matches TRBD1 (5 bases). V was cut by 3 bases and J by 5 bases, with 13 bases left in between. From germline, CDR1 is SGHTA and CDR2 FQGNSA. The CDR3 loop spans 14 amino acids. CDR3 sequence reads: CASSLRGAGTEAFF. The CDR3 DNA is TGTGCCAGCAGCTTGAGAGGGGCGGGTACTGAAGCTTTCTTT.

This clonotype was picked up many times. The chain joins TRBV11-2 to TRBJ2-1, with D perhaps TRBD2 (5 bases). Trimming took 3 bases from V and 7 from J, leaving 10 bases between them. The CDR3 contains 13 residues. The germline CDR1 and CDR2 sequences are SGHAT and FQNNGV. CDR3 protein: CASSFERGNEQFF. CDR3 coding DNA: TGTGCCAGCAGCTTCGAACGGGGTAATGAGCAGTTCTTC.

The table lists this clonotype with many counts. This chain joins TRBV20-1 and TRBJ1-5, with D perhaps TRBD1 (6 bases). CDR1 and CDR2 (germline): DFQATT, SNEGSKA (reference sequence). V was cut by 6 bases and J by 1 base, with 16 bases left in between. CDR3 length: 15 amino acids. In nucleotides, the CDR3 is TGCAGTGCCCCCCAAGGGACACGCAGCAATCAGCCCCAGCATTTT. Translation: CSAPQGTRSNQPQHF.

This clonotype was recorded many times. This chain links TRBV7-3 with TRBJ2-3; 8 nucleotides line up with TRBD2. This CDR3 region has 13 residues. Germline trimming cut 2 bases from V and 9 bases from J; bases unmatched to any gene: 4. The germline gives CDR1 SGHTA, CDR2 FQGTGA. CDR3 sequence (DNA): TGTGCCAGCAGCTTACAGGGACTAGGCACGCAGTATTTT. This sequence encodes CASSLQGLGTQYF.

Many counts were recorded for this clonotype. J is TRBJ2-1 and V is TRBV7-9, with TRBD2 identical over 13 bases. CDR1 is SEHNR and CDR2 is FQNEAQ in the germline V gene (reference sequence). Losses at the gene ends were 0 bases for V and 6 bases for J; bases not matched to a gene: 11. This CDR3 has 19 residues. The CDR3 loop is CASSLARGLAGDRPNEQFF. CDR3 nucleotide sequence: TGTGCCAGCAGCTTAGCACGAGGACTAGCGGGGGACCGCCCCAATGAGCAGTTCTTC. Variable domain in full (rest from reference TRBV7-9 and TRBJ2-1): DTGVSQNPRHKITKRGQNVTFRCDPISEHNRLYWYRQTLGQGPEFLTYFQNEAQLEKSRLLSDRFSAERPKGSFSTLEIQRTEQGDSAMYLCASSLARGLAGDRPNEQFFGPGTRLTVL.

In its sample, this clonotype was seen many times. One end of the junction varies from germline; a read error may be responsible. This chain connects TRBV4-3 to TRBJ1-5; D not certain. The germline CDR1 and CDR2 sequences are LGHNA and YSLEER. The CDR3 has 13 amino acids. The CDR3 sequence is CASSQDSSQPQHF. The CDR3 coding sequence is TGCGCCAGCAGCCAAGATAGCAGTCAGCCCCAGCATTTT.

Of note for this clonotype: A much more abundant neighbour one base away suggests this may be a read error. The chain carries TRBV7-9 and TRBJ2-5; D might be TRBD1 or TRBD2, each matching 6 bases. There are 15 residues in the CDR3. V lost 4 bases to trimming and J lost 4 bases, with 16 bases between them. Germline V lookup: CDR1 SEHNR, CDR2 FQNEAQ (reference sequence). The chain's CDR3 is CASSSRVGGRETQYF. CDR3 bases: TGTGCCAGCAGCTCTCGTGTGGGGGGCCGAGAGACCCAGTACTTC. Full variable domain (outside the CDR3, taken from reference TRBV7-9 and TRBJ2-5): DTGVSQNPRHKITKRGQNVTFRCDPISEHNRLYWYRQTLGQGPEFLTYFQNEAQLEKSRLLSDRFSAERPKGSFSTLEIQRTEQGDSAMYLCASSSRVGGRETQYFGPGTRLLVL.

The table lists this clonotype with many counts. CDR3 protein: CASSFTPGAISGNTIYF. In nucleotides, the CDR3 is TGCGCCAGCAGCTTTACCCCGGGCGCGATTTCTGGAAACACCATATATTTT. J is TRBJ1-3 and V is TRBV5-1; D unresolved. V lost 2 bases, J lost 1 base, and 16 bases lay in between. The CDR3 has 17 residues. Looked up from germline, CDR1 is SGHRS and CDR2 is YFSETQ.

There are many counts of this clonotype. The chain combines TRBV5-1 with TRBJ1-1; the match to TRBD1 covers 8 bases. CDR1 is SGHRS and CDR2 is YFSETQ in the germline V gene. The CDR3 covers 15 residues. V was clipped by 2 bases and J by 2 bases; unmatched bases: 5. CDR3 region: CASSFLGQDNTEAFF. Here the CDR3 DNA reads TGCGCCAGCAGCTTCCTGGGACAGGATAACACTGAAGCTTTCTTT.

At least ten counts were recorded for this clonotype. The J gene is TRBJ1-5, the V gene TRBV6-5; D gene uncertain. The CDR3 runs to 13 residues. Per germline, CDR1 MNHEY and CDR2 SVGAGI. V dropped 0 bases and J dropped 10 bases, with 10 bases sitting between them. CDR3 nucleotide sequence: TGTGCCAGCAGTTACTCGTTGTCGGGACCCCAGCATTTT. Its translation is CASSYSLSGPQHF.

This clonotype was recorded many times. V usage is TRBV6-5 and J usage is TRBJ2-5, with D maybe TRBD2 (6 bases). The CDR3 runs 14 residues. Germline V gene lookup returns CDR1 MNHEY and CDR2 SVGAGI. Deletions cut 0 bases from V and 4 bases from J, with 9 bases between. The CDR3 DNA sequence: TGTGCCAGCAGTTACTCGACTAGTGGAGAGACCCAGTACTTC. Translating gives CASSYSTSGETQYF.

There are many counts of this clonotype. The chain links TRBV5-1 to TRBJ1-3, with D tentatively TRBD1 (6 bases). The germline CDR1 and CDR2 sequences are SGHRS and YFSETQ. The ends were cut back, 0 bases at V and 0 bases at J, with 10 bases in the middle. The CDR3 loop spans 16 amino acids. CDR3 in amino acids: CASSLAGGSSGNTIYF. The CDR3 nucleotides are TGCGCCAGCAGCTTGGCGGGGGGCAGCTCTGGAAACACCATATATTTT.

This chain links TRBV7-9 with TRBJ1-1; tentative D call: TRBD1 (5 bases). This CDR3 contains 13 residues. The germline gives CDR1 SEHNR, CDR2 FQNEAQ (reference sequence). V lost 4 bases and J 8 bases, leaving 14 bases between the germline ends. CDR3 DNA sequence: TGTGCCAGCAGCTCATCGAGAGGGGAAGAAGCTTTCTTT. Translating gives CASSSSRGEEAFF.

This clonotype was observed at least ten times. The chain recombines TRBV28 with TRBJ1-6; D may be TRBD1 (6 bases). The CDR3 is made up of 15 amino acids. Germline CDR1 reads MDHEN; CDR2 reads SYDVKM. The germline V and J ends were trimmed by 8 bases and 7 bases, with 18 bases remaining between them. The CDR3 DNA follows: TGTGCCAGCTCCAGGGATCCTGGGGGCAATTCACCCCTCCACTTT. This codes for CASSRDPGGNSPLHF.

This clonotype occurred many times. The chain employs TRBV4-1 and TRBJ1-1; D gene uncertain. CDR1 MGHRA and CDR2 YSYEKL come from the germline V gene. The CDR3 has 13 amino acids. The ends were cut back, 0 bases at V and 10 bases at J, with 12 bases in the middle. The CDR3 loop is CASSQDQVMGAFF. CDR3 nucleotides: TGCGCCAGCAGCCAAGATCAAGTAATGGGAGCTTTCTTT.

This clonotype was counted many times. The V call is TRBV12-3 or TRBV12-4, the J call TRBJ2-5, with TRBD2 matching over 13 bases. The V segment lost 6 bases and the J segment 5 bases; nucleotides outside the gene matches: 9. There are 16 residues in the CDR3. The CDR3 protein is CASSARLAGGRETQYF. The CDR3, as DNA: TGTGCCAGCAGCGCCCGACTAGCGGGGGGCCGGGAGACCCAGTACTTC.

Many counts were recorded for this clonotype. The chain couples TRBV5-1 to TRBJ1-1; maybe TRBD1 (6 bases). V was clipped by 2 bases and J by 5 bases, with 10 bases between them. There are 13 residues in the CDR3. The germline CDR1 and CDR2 sequences are SGHRS and YFSETQ. The CDR3 bases are TGCGCCAGCAGCTTCACAGGGATGACTGAAGCTTTCTTT. It translates to CASSFTGMTEAFF.

This clonotype was counted ten times or more. The chain is built from TRBV29-1 and TRBJ2-7; D is perhaps TRBD1 or TRBD2 (7 bases each). The CDR3 contains 15 residues. Trimming left V 1 base short and J 1 base short, with 14 bases between. Germline CDR1 SQVTM, CDR2 ANQGSEA. The CDR3 nucleotides read TGCAGCGTTGAAGGCGAGCGGGACAGATCCTACGAGCAGTACTTC. Translated: CSVEGERDRSYEQYF.

This clonotype was found many times. The gene calls are TRBV12-3 or TRBV12-4 and TRBJ2-7; TRBD2 aligns across 14 bases. The trim removed 6 bases at V and 4 bases at J, leaving 5 bases unmatched. This CDR3 region has 15 residues. The chain's CDR3 is CASRPTSGGEYEQYF. The CDR3 DNA is TGTGCCAGCAGACCGACTAGCGGGGGGGAGTACGAGCAGTACTTC.

This clonotype has at least ten counts. The chain joins TRBV20-1 to TRBJ1-1; 7 bases align to TRBD1. The V segment lost 3 bases and the J segment 1 base; nucleotides outside the gene matches: 11. Germline values: CDR1 DFQATT, CDR2 SNEGSKA (reference sequence). The CDR3 runs 16 residues. This CDR3 is CSARDVRGIKNTEAFF. DNA of the CDR3: TGCAGTGCTAGGGACGTCAGGGGGATCAAGAACACTGAAGCTTTCTTT.